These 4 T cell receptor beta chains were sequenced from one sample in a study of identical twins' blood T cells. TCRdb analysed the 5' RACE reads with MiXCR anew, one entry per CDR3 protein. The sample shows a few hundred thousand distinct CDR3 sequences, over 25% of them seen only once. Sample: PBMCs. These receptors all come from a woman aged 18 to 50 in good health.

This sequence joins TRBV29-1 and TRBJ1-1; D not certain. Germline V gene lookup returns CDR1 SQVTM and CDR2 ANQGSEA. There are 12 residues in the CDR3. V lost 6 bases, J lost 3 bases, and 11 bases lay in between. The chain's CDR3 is CSVFTSYTEAFF. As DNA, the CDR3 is TGCAGCGTCTTTACTTCCTACACTGAAGCTTTCTTT.

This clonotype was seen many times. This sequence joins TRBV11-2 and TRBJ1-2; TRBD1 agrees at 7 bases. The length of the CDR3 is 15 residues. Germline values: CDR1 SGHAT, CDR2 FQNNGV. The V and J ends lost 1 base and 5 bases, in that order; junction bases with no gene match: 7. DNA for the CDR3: TGTGCCAGCAGCTTAGGACCGGGACAGCCGTATGGCTACACCTTC. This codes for CASSLGPGQPYGYTF. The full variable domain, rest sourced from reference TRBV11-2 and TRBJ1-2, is EAGVAQSPRYKIIEKRQSVAFWCNPISGHATLYWYQQILGQGPKLLIQFQNNGVVDDSQLPKDRFSAERLKGVDSTLKIQPAKLEDSAVYLCASSLGPGQPYGYTFGSGTRLTVV.

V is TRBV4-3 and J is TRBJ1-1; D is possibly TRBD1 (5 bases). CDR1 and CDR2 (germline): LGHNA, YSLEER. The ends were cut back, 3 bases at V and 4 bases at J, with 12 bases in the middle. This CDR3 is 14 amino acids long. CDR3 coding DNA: TGCGCCAGCAGCCAGTTCCAGGGTGGCACTGAAGCTTTCTTT. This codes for CASSQFQGGTEAFF.

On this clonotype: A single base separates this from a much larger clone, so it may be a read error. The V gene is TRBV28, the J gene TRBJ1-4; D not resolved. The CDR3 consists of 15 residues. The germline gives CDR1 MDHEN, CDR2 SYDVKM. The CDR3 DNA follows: TGTGCCAGCAGTTTAACGGGTGCAACTAATGAAGAACTGTTTTTT. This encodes CASSLTGATNEELFF.